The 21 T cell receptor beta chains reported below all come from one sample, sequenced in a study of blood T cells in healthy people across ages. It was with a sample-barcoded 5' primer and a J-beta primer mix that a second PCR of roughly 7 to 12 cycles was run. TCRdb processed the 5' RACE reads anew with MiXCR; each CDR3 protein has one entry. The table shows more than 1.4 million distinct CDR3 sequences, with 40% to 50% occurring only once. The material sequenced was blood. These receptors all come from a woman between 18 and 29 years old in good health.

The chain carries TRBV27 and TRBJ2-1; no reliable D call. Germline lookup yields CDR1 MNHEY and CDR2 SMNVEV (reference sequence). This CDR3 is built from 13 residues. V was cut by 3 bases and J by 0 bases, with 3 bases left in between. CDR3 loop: CASSFFSYNEQFF. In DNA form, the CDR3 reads TGTGCCAGCAGTTTTTTCTCCTACAATGAGCAGTTCTTC.

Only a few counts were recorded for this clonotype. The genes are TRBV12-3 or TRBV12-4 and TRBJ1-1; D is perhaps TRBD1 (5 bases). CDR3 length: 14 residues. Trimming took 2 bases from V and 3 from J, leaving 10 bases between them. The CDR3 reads CASSLRGRDTEAFF. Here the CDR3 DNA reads TGTGCCAGCAGTTTAAGGGGACGGGACACTGAAGCTTTCTTT.

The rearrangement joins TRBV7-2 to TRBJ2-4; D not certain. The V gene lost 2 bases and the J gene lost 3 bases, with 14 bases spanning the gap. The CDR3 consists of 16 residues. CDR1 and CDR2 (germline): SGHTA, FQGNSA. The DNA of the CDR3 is TGTGCCAGCAGCTTATCAGGCCCGGGTGGCAAAAACATTCAGTACTTC. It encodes CASSLSGPGGKNIQYF.

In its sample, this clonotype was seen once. The CDR3 sequence: CASNRAIGNTIYF. CDR3 nucleotide sequence: TGTGCATCAAACAGGGCAATAGGAAACACCATATATTTT. The genes are TRBV28 and TRBJ1-3; TRBD1 is a possible D gene (6 bases). The CDR3 covers 13 residues. The germline gives CDR1 MDHEN, CDR2 SYDVKM.

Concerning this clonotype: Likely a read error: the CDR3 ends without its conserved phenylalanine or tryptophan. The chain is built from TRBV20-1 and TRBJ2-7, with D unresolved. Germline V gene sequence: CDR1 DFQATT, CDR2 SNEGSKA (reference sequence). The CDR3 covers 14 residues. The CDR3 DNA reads TGCAGCTCACGTCGGCAGTCAAGCTCCTACGAGCAGTACTTA. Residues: CSSRRQSSSYEQYL.

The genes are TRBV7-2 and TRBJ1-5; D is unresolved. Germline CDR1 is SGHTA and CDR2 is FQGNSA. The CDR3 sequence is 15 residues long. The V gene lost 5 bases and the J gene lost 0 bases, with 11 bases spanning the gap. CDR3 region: CASSPGPRSNQPQHF. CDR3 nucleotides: TGTGCCAGCAGCCCCGGGCCCCGTAGCAATCAGCCCCAGCATTTT.

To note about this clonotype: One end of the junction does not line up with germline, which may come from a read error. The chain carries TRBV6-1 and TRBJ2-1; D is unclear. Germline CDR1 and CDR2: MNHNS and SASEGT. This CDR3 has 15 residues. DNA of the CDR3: TGTGCCAACAGTGATCCTCATCAGCTCTACAATGAGCAGTTCTTC. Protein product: CANSDPHQLYNEQFF.

The CDR3 region has the DNA TGCAGTGCTAGGTTAGGGGCCGACACAGATACGCAGTATTTT. It specifies CSARLGADTDTQYF. The chain recombines TRBV20-1 with TRBJ2-3, with TRBD1 as a possible D gene (5 bases). The CDR3 is 14 amino acids. V lost 3 bases, J lost 2 bases, and 12 bases lay in between. Germline CDR1 reads DFQATT; CDR2 reads SNEGSKA (reference sequence).

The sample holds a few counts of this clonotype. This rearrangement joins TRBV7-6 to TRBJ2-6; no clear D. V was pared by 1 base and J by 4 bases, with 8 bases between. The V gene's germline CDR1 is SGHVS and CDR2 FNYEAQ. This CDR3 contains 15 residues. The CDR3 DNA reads TGTGCCAGCAGCTTAGAAGGGAACGGGGCCAACGTCCTGACTTTC. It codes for CASSLEGNGANVLTF.

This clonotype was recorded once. CDR3 coding DNA: TGTGCCAGCAGTGATAGGACTAGCGGGCTCCCCCGGGAGCTGTTTTTT. Translation: CASSDRTSGLPRELFF. The V and J genes are TRBV9 and TRBJ2-2; 11 nucleotides agree with TRBD2. Germline V gene sequence: CDR1 SGDLS, CDR2 YYNGEE. The CDR3 totals 16 residues. Losses at the gene ends were 5 bases for V and 9 bases for J; bases not matched to a gene: 12. The full variable domain, in which reference TRBV9 and TRBJ2-2 provide the parts outside the CDR3, is DSGVTQTPKHLITATGQRVTLRCSPRSGDLSVYWYQQSLDQGLQFLIQYYNGEERAKGNILERFSAQQFPDLHSELNLSSLELGDSALYFCASSDRTSGLPRELFFGEGSRLTVL.

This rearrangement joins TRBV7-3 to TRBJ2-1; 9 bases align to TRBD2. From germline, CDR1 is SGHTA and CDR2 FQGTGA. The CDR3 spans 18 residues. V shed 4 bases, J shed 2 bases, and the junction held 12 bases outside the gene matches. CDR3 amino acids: CASSSARSGGGAYNEQFF. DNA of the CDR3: TGTGCCAGCAGCTCGGCCCGGTCCGGCGGGGGGGCCTACAATGAGCAGTTCTTC.

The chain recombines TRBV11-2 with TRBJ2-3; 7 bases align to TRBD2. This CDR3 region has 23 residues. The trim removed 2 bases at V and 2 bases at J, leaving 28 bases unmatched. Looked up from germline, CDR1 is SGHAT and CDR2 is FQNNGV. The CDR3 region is CASSLFLMGAGAPGLAVTDTQYF. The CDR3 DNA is TGTGCCAGCAGCTTATTTCTCATGGGTGCCGGGGCCCCTGGGCTAGCGGTCACAGATACGCAGTATTTT.

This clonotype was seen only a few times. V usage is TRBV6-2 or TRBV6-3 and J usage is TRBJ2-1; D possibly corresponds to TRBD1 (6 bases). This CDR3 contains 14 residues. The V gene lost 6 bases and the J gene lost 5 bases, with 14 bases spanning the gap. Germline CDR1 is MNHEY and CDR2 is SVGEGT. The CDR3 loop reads CASSIPGTNNEQFF. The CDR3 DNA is TGTGCCAGCAGCATACCCGGGACAAACAATGAGCAGTTCTTC.

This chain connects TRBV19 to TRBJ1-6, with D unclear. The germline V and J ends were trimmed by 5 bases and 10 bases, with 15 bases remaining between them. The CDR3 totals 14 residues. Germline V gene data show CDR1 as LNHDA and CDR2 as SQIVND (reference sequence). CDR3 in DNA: TGTGCCAGTAGTTTGCCCGGAGTTGGATCACCCCTCCACTTT. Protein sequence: CASSLPGVGSPLHF.

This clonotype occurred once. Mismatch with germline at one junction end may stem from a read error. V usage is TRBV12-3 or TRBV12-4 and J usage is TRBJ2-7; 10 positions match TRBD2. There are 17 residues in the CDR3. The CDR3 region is CVSSNGLAGAVSYEQYF. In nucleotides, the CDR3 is TGTGTCAGCAGCAACGGGCTAGCGGGAGCGGTTTCCTACGAGCAGTACTTC.

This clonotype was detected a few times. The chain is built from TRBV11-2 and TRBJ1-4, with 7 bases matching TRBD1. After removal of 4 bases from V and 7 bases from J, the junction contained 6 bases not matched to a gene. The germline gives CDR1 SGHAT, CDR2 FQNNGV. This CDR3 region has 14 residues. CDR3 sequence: CASSSTGWGEKLFF. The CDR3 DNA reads TGTGCCAGCAGCTCGACAGGGTGGGGTGAAAAACTGTTTTTT.

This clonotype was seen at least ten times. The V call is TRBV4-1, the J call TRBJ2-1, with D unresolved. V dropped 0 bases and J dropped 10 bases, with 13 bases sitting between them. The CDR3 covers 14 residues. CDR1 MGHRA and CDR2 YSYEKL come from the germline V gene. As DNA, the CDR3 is TGCGCCAGCAGCCAAGATAGGACGCATGGGGAGCAGTTCTTC. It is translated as CASSQDRTHGEQFF.

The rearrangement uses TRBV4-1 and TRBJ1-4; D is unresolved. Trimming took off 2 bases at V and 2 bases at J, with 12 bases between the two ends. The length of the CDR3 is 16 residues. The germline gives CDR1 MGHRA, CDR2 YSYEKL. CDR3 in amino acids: CASSQSSQLTNEKLFF. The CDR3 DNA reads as TGCGCCAGCAGCCAATCCAGCCAGCTTACTAATGAAAAACTGTTTTTT.

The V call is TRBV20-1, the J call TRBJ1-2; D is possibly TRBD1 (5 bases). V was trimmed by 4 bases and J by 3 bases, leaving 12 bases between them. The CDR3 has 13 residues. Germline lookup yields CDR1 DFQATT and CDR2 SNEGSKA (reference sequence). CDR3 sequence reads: CSAIPGGDYGYTF. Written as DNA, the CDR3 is TGCAGTGCTATCCCTGGGGGGGACTATGGCTACACCTTC.

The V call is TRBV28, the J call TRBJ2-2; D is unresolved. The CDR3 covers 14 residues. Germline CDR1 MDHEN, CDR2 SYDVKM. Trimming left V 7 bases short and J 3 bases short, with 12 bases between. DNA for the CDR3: TGTGCCAGCACTCCACACCCGTACACCGGGGAGCTGTTTTTT. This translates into CASTPHPYTGELFF.

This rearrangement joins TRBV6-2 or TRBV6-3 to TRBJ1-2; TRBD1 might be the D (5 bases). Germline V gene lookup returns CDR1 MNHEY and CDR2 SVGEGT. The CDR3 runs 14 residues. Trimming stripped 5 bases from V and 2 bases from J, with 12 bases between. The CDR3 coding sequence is TGTGCCAGCAGTCCAGAGTGGGGGAACTATGGCTACACCTTC. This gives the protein CASSPEWGNYGYTF.